Described below is a single T cell receptor (beta chain) sequence and its context. These data originate in a study of blood T cell repertoires in COVID-19. Study-level background: The study drew acute and convalescent COVID-19 samples from the United States, Italy and Spain. The analysed material was cDNA or gDNA that came from T cells, B-cell-depleted T cells, or PBMCs.

The CDR3 extends over 17 amino acids. Trimming at V came to 3 bases and at J to 9 bases, leaving 11 bases not matched to a gene. Germline V gives CDR1 KGHDR, CDR2 SFDVKD. Methods used by the authors: Reference gene primer amplification gave nucleated cell count estimates. Clones were read by immunoSEQ multiplex PCR, and TCRdb kept only the in-frame ones, dropping some. V, J and clone size are taken as reported in that table, and D and trimming were inferred from the DNA itself. The repertoire holds about 150,000 clones, with roughly 80% as singletons. The source material was peripheral blood. This TCR was recovered from a man between 60 and 70 years old with acute or convalescent COVID-19. The J gene is TRBJ2-1, the V gene TRBV24-1, with TRBD2 matching 12 bases. The CDR3 reads CATSDLTSGSPSGEQFF. Here the CDR3 DNA reads TGTGCCACCAGTGATCTGACTAGCGGGAGCCCCTCAGGTGAGCAGTTCTTC.